Given below is one T cell receptor (beta chain) in context. Its antigen is unidentified. Trimming pared 0 bases from V and 3 bases from J, leaving 9 bases between. This CDR3 has 15 residues. Per germline, CDR1 MNHEY and CDR2 SVGAGI. TCRdb's table, derived via immunoSEQ multiplex PCR, lists solely in-frame clones and lacks some. Here the sample spans roughly 100,000 clones, 85% to 90% being singletons. The data belong to a study of T cell responses to AZD1222 COVID-19 vaccine. Study-wide results and caveats: A rise in Spike-specific TCR breadth and depth followed two AZD1222 doses.

This chain connects TRBV6-5 to TRBJ2-1; D remains unclear. The material sequenced was peripheral blood, taken on day 0 of AZD1222 vaccination. The sequence was obtained from an adult in good health. The CDR3 sequence is CASSYSIPNYNEQFF. The CDR3 DNA is TGTGCCAGCAGTTACTCGATCCCGAACTACAATGAGCAGTTCTTC.